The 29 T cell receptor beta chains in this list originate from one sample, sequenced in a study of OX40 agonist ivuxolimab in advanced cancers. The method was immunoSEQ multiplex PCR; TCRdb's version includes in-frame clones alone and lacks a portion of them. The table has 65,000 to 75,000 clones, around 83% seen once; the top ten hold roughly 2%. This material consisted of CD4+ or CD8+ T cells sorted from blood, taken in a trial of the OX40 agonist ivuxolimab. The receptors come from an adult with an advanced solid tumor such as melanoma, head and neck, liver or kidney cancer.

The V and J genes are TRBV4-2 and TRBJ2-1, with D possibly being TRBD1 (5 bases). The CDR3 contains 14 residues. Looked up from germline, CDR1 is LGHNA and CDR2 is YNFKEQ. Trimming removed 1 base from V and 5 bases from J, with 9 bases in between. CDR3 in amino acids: CASSQVGANNEQFF. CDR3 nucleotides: TGTGCCAGCAGCCAAGTAGGGGCTAACAATGAGCAGTTCTTC.

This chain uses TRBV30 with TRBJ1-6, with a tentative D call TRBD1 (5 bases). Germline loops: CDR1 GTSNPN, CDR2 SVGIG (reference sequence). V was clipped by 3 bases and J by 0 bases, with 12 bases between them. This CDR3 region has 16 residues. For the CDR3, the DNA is TGTGCCTGGAGAAAAGGGGTTGGCTCCTATAATTCACCCCTCCACTTT. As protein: CAWRKGVGSYNSPLHF. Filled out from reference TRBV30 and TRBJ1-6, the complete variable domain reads SQTIHQWPATLVQPVGSPLSLECTVEGTSNPNLYWYRQAAGRGLQLLFYSVGIGQISSEVPQNLSASRPQDRQFILSSKKLLLSDSGFYLCAWRKGVGSYNSPLHFGNGTRLTVT.

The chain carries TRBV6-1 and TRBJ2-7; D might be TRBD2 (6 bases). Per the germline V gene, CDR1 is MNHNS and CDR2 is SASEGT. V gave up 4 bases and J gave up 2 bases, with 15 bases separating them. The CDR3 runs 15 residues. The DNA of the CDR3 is TGTGCCAGCAGTGCTCCGGGACTGGGGACCTACGAGCAGTACTTC. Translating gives CASSAPGLGTYEQYF.

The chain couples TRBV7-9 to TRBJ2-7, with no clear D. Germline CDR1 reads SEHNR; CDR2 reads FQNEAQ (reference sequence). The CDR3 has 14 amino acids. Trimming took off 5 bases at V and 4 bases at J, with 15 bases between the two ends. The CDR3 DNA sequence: TGTGCCAGCAGCATCTCAGACGGATTATACGAGCAGTACTTC. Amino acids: CASSISDGLYEQYF. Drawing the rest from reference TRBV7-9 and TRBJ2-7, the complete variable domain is DTGVSQNPRHKITKRGQNVTFRCDPISEHNRLYWYRQTLGQGPEFLTYFQNEAQLEKSRLLSDRFSAERPKGSFSTLEIQRTEQGDSAMYLCASSISDGLYEQYFGPGTRLTVT.

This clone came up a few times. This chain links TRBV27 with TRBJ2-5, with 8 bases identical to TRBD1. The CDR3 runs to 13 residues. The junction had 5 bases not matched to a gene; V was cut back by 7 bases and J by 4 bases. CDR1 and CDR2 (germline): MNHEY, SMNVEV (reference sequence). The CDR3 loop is CASKPDRAETQYF. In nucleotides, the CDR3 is TGTGCCAGCAAACCGGACAGGGCAGAGACCCAGTACTTC.

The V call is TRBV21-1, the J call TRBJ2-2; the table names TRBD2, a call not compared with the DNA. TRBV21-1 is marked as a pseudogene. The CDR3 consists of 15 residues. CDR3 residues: CASSTGGPYTGELFF. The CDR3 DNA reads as TGTGCCAGCAGCACCGGAGGGCCTTACACCGGGGAGCTGTTTTTT.

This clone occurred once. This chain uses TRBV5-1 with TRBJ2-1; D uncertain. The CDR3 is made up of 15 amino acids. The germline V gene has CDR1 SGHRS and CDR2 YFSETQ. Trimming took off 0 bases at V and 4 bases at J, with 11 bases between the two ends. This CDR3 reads CASSLAVRTYNEQFF. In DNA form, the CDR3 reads TGCGCCAGCAGCTTGGCCGTTCGCACATACAATGAGCAGTTCTTC.

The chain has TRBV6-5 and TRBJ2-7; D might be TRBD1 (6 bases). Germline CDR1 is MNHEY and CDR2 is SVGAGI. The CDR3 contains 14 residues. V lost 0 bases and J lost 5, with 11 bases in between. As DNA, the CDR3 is TGTGCCAGCAGTTACTCATTTAACAGGGACGAGCAGTACTTC. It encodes CASSYSFNRDEQYF.

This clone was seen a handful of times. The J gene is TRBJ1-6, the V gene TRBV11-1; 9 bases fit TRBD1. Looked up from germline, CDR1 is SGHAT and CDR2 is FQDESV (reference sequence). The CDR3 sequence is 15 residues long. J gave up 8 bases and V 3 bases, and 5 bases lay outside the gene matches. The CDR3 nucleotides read TGTGCCAGCAGCTTTTCGGGACAGGGATATTCACCCCTCCACTTT. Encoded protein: CASSFSGQGYSPLHF.

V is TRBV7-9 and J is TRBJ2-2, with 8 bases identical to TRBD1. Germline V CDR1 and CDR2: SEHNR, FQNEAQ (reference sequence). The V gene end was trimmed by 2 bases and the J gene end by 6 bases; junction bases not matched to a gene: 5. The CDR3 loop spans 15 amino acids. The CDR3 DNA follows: TGTGCCAGCAGCTTAACCAGGGGGCGACCCGGGGAGCTGTTTTTT. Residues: CASSLTRGRPGELFF.

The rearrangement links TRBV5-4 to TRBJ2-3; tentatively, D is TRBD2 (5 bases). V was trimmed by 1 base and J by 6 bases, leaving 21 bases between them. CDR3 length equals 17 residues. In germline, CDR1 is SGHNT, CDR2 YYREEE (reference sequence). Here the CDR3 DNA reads TGTGCCAGCAGCTTGAAGAGGGCGGAGTCCCTTAGGGATACGCAGTATTTT. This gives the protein CASSLKRAESLRDTQYF.

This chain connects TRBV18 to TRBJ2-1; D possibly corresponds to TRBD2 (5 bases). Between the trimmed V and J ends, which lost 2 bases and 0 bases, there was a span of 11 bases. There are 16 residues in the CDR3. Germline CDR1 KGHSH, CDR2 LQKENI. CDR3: CASSPLEVSSYNEQFF. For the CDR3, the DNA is TGTGCCAGCTCACCATTGGAGGTGAGCTCCTACAATGAGCAGTTCTTC.

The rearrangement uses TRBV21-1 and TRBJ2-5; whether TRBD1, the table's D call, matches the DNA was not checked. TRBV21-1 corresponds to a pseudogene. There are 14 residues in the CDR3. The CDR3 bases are TGTGCCAGCAGAAGGGACAGGTTTTCAGAGACCCAGTACTTC. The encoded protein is CASRRDRFSETQYF.

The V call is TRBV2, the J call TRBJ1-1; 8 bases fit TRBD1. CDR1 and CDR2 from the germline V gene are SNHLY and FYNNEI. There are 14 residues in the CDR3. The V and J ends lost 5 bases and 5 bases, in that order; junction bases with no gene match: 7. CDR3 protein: CASSSDRGGTEAFF. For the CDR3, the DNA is TGTGCCAGCAGTTCCGACAGGGGAGGTACTGAAGCTTTCTTT.

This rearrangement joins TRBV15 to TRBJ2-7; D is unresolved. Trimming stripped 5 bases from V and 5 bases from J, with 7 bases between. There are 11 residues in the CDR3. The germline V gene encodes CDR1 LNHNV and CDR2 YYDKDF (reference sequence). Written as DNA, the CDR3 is TGTGCCACCAGCCGCCTCAACGAGCAGTACTTC. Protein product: CATSRLNEQYF.

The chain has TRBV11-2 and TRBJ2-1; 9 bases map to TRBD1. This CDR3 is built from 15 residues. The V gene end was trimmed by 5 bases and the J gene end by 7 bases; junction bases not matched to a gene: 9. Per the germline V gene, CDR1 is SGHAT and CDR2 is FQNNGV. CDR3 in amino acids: CASSPYRGLGNEQFF. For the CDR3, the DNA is TGTGCCAGCAGCCCATACAGGGGGCTGGGGAATGAGCAGTTCTTC.

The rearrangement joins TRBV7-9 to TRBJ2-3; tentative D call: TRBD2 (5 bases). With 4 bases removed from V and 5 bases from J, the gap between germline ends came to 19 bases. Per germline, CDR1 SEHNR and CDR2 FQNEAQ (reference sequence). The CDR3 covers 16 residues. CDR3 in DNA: TGTGCCAGCAGCTCAAACGGACTCCTCGTGGGAGATACGCAGTATTTT. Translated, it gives CASSSNGLLVGDTQYF.

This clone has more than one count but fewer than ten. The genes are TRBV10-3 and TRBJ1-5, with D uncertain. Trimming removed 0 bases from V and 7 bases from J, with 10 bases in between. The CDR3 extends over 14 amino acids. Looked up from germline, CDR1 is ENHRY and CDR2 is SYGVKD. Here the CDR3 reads CAISESGKRQPQHF. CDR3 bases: TGTGCCATCAGTGAGTCGGGGAAGAGGCAGCCCCAGCATTTT.

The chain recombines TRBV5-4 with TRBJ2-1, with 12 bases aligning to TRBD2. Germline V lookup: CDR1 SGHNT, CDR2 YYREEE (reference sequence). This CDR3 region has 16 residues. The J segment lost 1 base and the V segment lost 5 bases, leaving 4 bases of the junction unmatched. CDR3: CASRLAGGMSYNEQFF. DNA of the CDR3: TGTGCCAGCAGACTAGCGGGAGGAATGTCCTACAATGAGCAGTTCTTC.

In nucleotides, the CDR3 is TGCGCCAGCAGCTGGTCGGCCTCTGGGGCCAACGTCCTGACTTTC. Translation: CASSWSASGANVLTF. The V gene is TRBV5-1, the J gene TRBJ2-6; D ambiguous. The germline V and J ends were trimmed by 3 bases and 0 bases, with 7 bases remaining between them. The CDR3 consists of 15 residues. Germline V gene data show CDR1 as SGHRS and CDR2 as YFSETQ.

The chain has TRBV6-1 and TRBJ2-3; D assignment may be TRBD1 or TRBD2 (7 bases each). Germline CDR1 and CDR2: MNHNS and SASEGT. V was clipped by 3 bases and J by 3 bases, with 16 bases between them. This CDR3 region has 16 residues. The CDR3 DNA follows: TGTGCCAGCAGTGAGGGAGGGGGCGCCGGAACAGATACGCAGTATTTT. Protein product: CASSEGGGAGTDTQYF.

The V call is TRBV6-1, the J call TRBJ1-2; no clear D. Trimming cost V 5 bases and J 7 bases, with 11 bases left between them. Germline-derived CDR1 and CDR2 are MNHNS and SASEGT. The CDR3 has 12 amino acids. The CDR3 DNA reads TGTGCCAGCAGTCGAAACCCGGGTGGCTACACCTTC. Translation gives CASSRNPGGYTF.

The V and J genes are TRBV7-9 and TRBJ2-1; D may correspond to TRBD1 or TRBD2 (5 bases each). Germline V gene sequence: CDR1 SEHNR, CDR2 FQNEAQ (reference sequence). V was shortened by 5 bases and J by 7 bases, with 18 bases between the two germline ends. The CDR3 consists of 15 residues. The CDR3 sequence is CASSPGPARSNEQFF. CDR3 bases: TGTGCCAGCAGCCCGGGGCCCGCTCGATCTAATGAGCAGTTCTTC.

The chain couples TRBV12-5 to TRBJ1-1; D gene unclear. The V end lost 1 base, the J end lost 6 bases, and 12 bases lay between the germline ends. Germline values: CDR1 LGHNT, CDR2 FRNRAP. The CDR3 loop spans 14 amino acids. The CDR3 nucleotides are TGTGCTAGTGGTTTGGAGGACCCTCCGTCTGAAGCTTTCTTT. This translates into CASGLEDPPSEAFF.

In DNA, the CDR3 is TGTGCCAGCAGCGTTAGCGGGGCCCAAGAGACCCAGTACTTC. As protein: CASSVSGAQETQYF. The J gene is TRBJ2-5, the V gene TRBV5-4, with 8 nucleotides matching TRBD2. V shed 4 bases and J 1 base; nucleotides not matched to a gene: 3. Germline V gene data show CDR1 as SGHNT and CDR2 as YYREEE (reference sequence). The CDR3 is 14 amino acids. The full variable domain, rest sourced from reference TRBV5-4 and TRBJ2-5, is ETGVTQSPTHLIKTRGQQVTLRCSSQSGHNTVSWYQQALGQGPQFIFQYYREEENGRGNFPPRFSGLQFPNYSSELNVNALELDDSALYLCASSVSGAQETQYFGPGTRLLVL.

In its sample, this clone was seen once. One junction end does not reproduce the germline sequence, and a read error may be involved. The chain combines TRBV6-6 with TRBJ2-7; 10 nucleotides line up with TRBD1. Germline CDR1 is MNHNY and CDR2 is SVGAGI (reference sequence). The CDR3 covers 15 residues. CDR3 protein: CASGYPGQGHYEQYF. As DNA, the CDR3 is TGTGCCAGCGGTTACCCGGGACAGGGGCACTACGAGCAGTACTTC.

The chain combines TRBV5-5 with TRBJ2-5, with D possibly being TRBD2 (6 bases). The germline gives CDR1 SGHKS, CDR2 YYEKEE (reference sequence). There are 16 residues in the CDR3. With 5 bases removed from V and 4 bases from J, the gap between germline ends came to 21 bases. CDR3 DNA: TGTGCCAGCAGTTCCCACCGGGACTCAGGAGGAGAGACCCAGTACTTC. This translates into CASSSHRDSGGETQYF. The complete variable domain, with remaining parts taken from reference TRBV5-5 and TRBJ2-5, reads DAGVTQSPTHLIKTRGQQVTLRCSPISGHKSVSWYQQVLGQGPQFIFQYYEKEERGRGNFPDRFSARQFPNYSSELNVNALLLGDSALYLCASSSHRDSGGETQYFGPGTRLLVL.

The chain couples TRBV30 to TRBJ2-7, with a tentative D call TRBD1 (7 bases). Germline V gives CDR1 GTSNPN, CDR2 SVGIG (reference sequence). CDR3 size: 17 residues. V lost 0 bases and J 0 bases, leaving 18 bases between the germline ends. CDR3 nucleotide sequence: TGTGCCTGGAGTGTACGTAGGAGGGGGCCCTACTCCTACGAGCAGTACTTC. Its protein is CAWSVRRRGPYSYEQYF.

The CDR3 nucleotides are TGCGCCAGCAGCTCCCGGGCAGGGGTCTCCGAGCAGTACTTC. It yields the protein CASSSRAGVSEQYF. This sequence joins TRBV5-1 and TRBJ2-7; perhaps TRBD1 as D (6 bases). From germline, CDR1 is SGHRS and CDR2 YFSETQ. V lost 3 bases to trimming and J lost 6 bases, with 16 bases between them. There are 14 residues in the CDR3.